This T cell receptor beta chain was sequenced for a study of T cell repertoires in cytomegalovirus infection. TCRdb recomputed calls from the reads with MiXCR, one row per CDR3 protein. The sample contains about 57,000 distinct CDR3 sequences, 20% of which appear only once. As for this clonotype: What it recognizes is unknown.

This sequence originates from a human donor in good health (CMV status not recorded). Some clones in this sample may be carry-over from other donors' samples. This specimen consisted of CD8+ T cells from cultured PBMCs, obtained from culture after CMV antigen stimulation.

The CDR3 region is CASSSGHPNTGELFF. The CDR3 DNA follows: TGTGCCAGCAGCTCCGGACACCCGAACACCGGGGAGCTGTTTTTT. This chain links TRBV11-2 with TRBJ2-2, with a tentative D call TRBD1 (5 bases). CDR3 length equals 15 residues. Germline V gene data show CDR1 as SGHAT and CDR2 as FQNNGV. V lost 4 bases to trimming and J lost 0 bases, with 9 bases between them.